This passage covers 5 T cell receptor beta chains from one sample sequenced in a study of T cell repertoires in cytomegalovirus infection (dated by TCRdb to about 2019). TCRdb shows the sequencer as Illumina HiSeq 1500. TCRdb ran its own pipeline on the public reads, namely fastp trimming at Q25 and MiXCR clone calling, and kept in-frame beta chains. Rows matching on CDR3 protein sequence are summarized as one entry with the most common DNA and genes. In this sample the table shows about 490,000 distinct CDR3 sequences, approximately 15% of which occur a single time. The ten largest clones take up roughly a quarter of the sample. Specimen: CD8+ T cells from PBMCs. Source of these receptors: a human donor in good health (CMV status not recorded). Some clones in this sample may be carry-over from other donors' samples.

The chain joins TRBV24-1 to TRBJ2-7, with D possibly being TRBD2 (5 bases). V gave up 3 bases and J gave up 3 bases, with 11 bases separating them. The CDR3 has 14 amino acids. Germline values: CDR1 KGHDR, CDR2 SFDVKD. The CDR3 sequence: CATSDRGNLYEQYF. The CDR3 coding sequence is TGTGCCACCAGTGATAGAGGGAATCTCTACGAGCAGTACTTC.

This clonotype showed up many times. The CDR3 reads CASGLVGGGTEAFF. CDR3 DNA sequence: TGTGCTAGTGGTTTGGTAGGGGGGGGGACTGAAGCTTTCTTT. The genes are TRBV12-5 and TRBJ1-1, with D possibly TRBD1 on 6 matching bases. The length of the CDR3 is 14 residues. Germline-derived CDR1 and CDR2 are LGHNT and FRNRAP. The V end lost 0 bases, the J end lost 5 bases, and 10 bases lay between the germline ends.

Comments on this clonotype: The conserved phenylalanine or tryptophan is not found at the CDR3 terminus, so this likely reflects a read error. The rearrangement joins TRBV6-1 to TRBJ2-7; D remains ambiguous. The CDR3 covers 15 residues. Between the trimmed V and J ends, which lost 5 bases and 1 base, there was a span of 15 bases. Looked up from germline, CDR1 is MNHNS and CDR2 is SASEGT. CDR3 amino acids: CASSFRALGSYEQYS. The CDR3 DNA follows: TGTGCCAGCAGTTTCCGCGCCCTTGGATCCTACGAGCAGTACTCC.

The chain has TRBV10-3 and TRBJ1-2; no reliable D call. This CDR3 contains 13 residues. Trimming cost V 7 bases and J 2 bases, with 11 bases left between them. CDR1 and CDR2 from the germline V gene are ENHRY and SYGVKD. CDR3 loop: CAITPRQNYGYTF. In nucleotides, the CDR3 is TGTGCCATCACCCCGAGGCAGAACTATGGCTACACCTTC.

V gene TRBV7-9 combines with J gene TRBJ2-5; 8 positions match TRBD2. This CDR3 comprises 17 residues. V shed 3 bases and J 4 bases; nucleotides not matched to a gene: 13. Germline V gene sequence: CDR1 SEHNR, CDR2 FQNEAQ (reference sequence). This CDR3 reads CASSLRERELEPETQYF. CDR3 in DNA: TGTGCCAGCAGCTTGAGGGAGCGGGAGCTTGAACCAGAGACCCAGTACTTC. The entire variable domain, with the rest obtained from reference TRBV7-9 and TRBJ2-5, is as follows: DTGVSQNPRHKITKRGQNVTFRCDPISEHNRLYWYRQTLGQGPEFLTYFQNEAQLEKSRLLSDRFSAERPKGSFSTLEIQRTEQGDSAMYLCASSLRERELEPETQYFGPGTRLLVL.